What follows are 21 T cell receptor beta chains derived from one specimen sequenced in a study of OX40 agonist ivuxolimab in advanced cancers. Sequencing used immunoSEQ multiplex PCR; TCRdb keeps in-frame clones, though not all of them. This table has about 53,000 clones, 84% appearing once. The input for sequencing was CD4+ or CD8+ T cells sorted from blood, taken in a trial of the OX40 agonist ivuxolimab. These receptors originate from an adult with an advanced solid tumor such as melanoma, head and neck, liver or kidney cancer.

The genes are TRBV18 and TRBJ1-3, with D hard to call. The V end was cut by 6 bases, the J end by 0 bases, with 18 bases between. The V gene's germline CDR1 is KGHSH and CDR2 LQKENI. The CDR3 is 17 residues long. The CDR3 protein is CASSPTSTGISGNTIYF. As DNA, the CDR3 is TGTGCCAGCTCCCCAACTTCGACGGGCATCTCTGGAAACACCATATATTTT. Using reference TRBV18 and TRBJ1-3 for the parts outside the CDR3, the full variable domain is NAGVMQNPRHLVRRRGQEARLRCSPMKGHSHVYWYRQLPEEGLKFMVYLQKENIIDESGMPKERFSAEFPKEGPSILRIQQVVRGDSAAYFCASSPTSTGISGNTIYFGEGSWLTVV.

This rearrangement joins TRBV4-3 to TRBJ1-2; the D gene is possibly TRBD1 (5 bases). Germline CDR1 reads LGHNA; CDR2 reads YSLEER. V lost 1 base and J 4 bases, leaving 16 bases between the germline ends. CDR3 size: 16 residues. CDR3 in DNA: TGCGCCAGCAGCCAAGTTCAGGGAGTGGGGAGCTATGGCTACACCTTC. Protein sequence: CASSQVQGVGSYGYTF.

V usage is TRBV5-6 and J usage is TRBJ1-1; 10 bases fit TRBD1. The CDR3 length is 15 residues. Germline trimming cut 2 bases from V and 6 bases from J; bases unmatched to any gene: 7. Germline V CDR1 and CDR2: SGHDT, YYEEEE. The CDR3 bases are TGTGCCAGCAGCTTTTATTGGACAGGGGGGGCTGAAGCTTTCTTT. This codes for CASSFYWTGGAEAFF.

This rearrangement joins TRBV7-2 to TRBJ1-5, with a possible D match to TRBD1 (5 bases). Deletions cut 3 bases from V and 3 bases from J, with 12 bases between. The CDR3 runs to 15 residues. The germline V gene encodes CDR1 SGHTA and CDR2 FQGNSA. The CDR3 region has the DNA TGTGCCAGCAGCTTCCGGGGAGGGACCAATCAGCCCCAGCATTTT. It codes for CASSFRGGTNQPQHF.

This chain uses TRBV5-1 with TRBJ1-3; 7 nucleotides align to TRBD1. The CDR3 contains 16 residues. The V segment lost 0 bases and the J segment 0 bases; nucleotides outside the gene matches: 3. CDR1 is SGHRS, CDR2 YFSETQ, per germline. The CDR3 sequence is CASSLGGQFSGNTIYF. CDR3 bases: TGCGCCAGCAGCTTGGGGGGACAGTTCTCTGGAAACACCATATATTTT.

The chain joins TRBV19 to TRBJ2-3; weak D call: TRBD2 (7 bases). The CDR3 is 15 amino acids. Germline V gene data show CDR1 as LNHDA and CDR2 as SQIVND (reference sequence). V lost 4 bases and J 9 bases, leaving 20 bases between the germline ends. The CDR3 DNA reads TGTGCCAGTAGTACCCACCGGGGGGCGCGGGTCACGCAGTATTTT. Its translation is CASSTHRGARVTQYF.

This clone was seen only once. The rearrangement links TRBV10-3 to TRBJ1-2; TRBD1 might be the D (5 bases). CDR3 length: 16 amino acids. Germline values: CDR1 ENHRY, CDR2 SYGVKD. The ends were cut back, 3 bases at V and 7 bases at J, with 21 bases in the middle. CDR3 coding DNA: TGTGCCATCAGTGAAGGGGTAGAGGGAACTTCGGGTGGCTACACCTTC. The encoded protein is CAISEGVEGTSGGYTF.

This clone was seen a single time. The V gene is TRBV5-1, the J gene TRBJ2-7; 7 bases agree with TRBD1. Germline CDR1 reads SGHRS; CDR2 reads YFSETQ. The J segment lost 0 bases and the V segment lost 3 bases, leaving 9 bases of the junction unmatched. This CDR3 spans 16 amino acids. The CDR3 is CASSSLQDRSSYEQYF. The CDR3 DNA is TGCGCCAGCAGCTCGCTCCAGGACAGGTCCTCCTACGAGCAGTACTTC.

The CDR3 sequence: CASSPRFATNEKLFF. CDR3 DNA sequence: TGTGCCAGCAGCCCCCGTTTCGCAACTAATGAAAAACTGTTTTTT. The V gene is TRBV4-2, the J gene TRBJ1-4; D remains unclear. Germline V lookup: CDR1 LGHNA, CDR2 YNFKEQ. The CDR3 totals 15 residues. Trimming took off 4 bases at V and 0 bases at J, with 9 bases between the two ends.

As concerns this clone: Mismatch with germline at one junction end may stem from a read error. This chain uses TRBV28 with TRBJ1-4; D is undetermined. CDR3 size: 13 residues. From germline, CDR1 is MDHEN and CDR2 SYDVKM. CDR3 protein: CASMGGTYEKLFF. The CDR3 DNA sequence: TGTGCCAGCATGGGCGGAACTTATGAAAAACTGTTTTTT.

This chain uses TRBV7-2 with TRBJ2-7; no clear D gene. Germline CDR1 SGHTA, CDR2 FQGNSA. Trimming left V 2 bases short and J 3 bases short, with 8 bases between. This CDR3 region has 13 residues. The CDR3 sequence is CASSLRPFYEQYF. The CDR3 nucleotides read TGTGCCAGCAGCTTAAGACCATTCTACGAGCAGTACTTC.

The chain has TRBV6-5 and TRBJ1-1; 8 nucleotides match TRBD1. V gave up 4 bases and J gave up 5 bases; unmatched junction bases: 6. There are 14 residues in the CDR3. Germline V gene data show CDR1 as MNHEY and CDR2 as SVGAGI. CDR3: CASSFITGGTEAFF. The CDR3 bases are TGTGCCAGCAGTTTCATCACAGGGGGAACTGAAGCTTTCTTT.

This chain connects TRBV6-1 to TRBJ1-1, with unresolved D. Germline loops: CDR1 MNHNS, CDR2 SASEGT. The V gene lost 4 bases and the J gene lost 4 bases, with 13 bases spanning the gap. The CDR3 sequence is 14 residues long. CDR3: CASSVSSRGTEAFF. The DNA of the CDR3 is TGTGCCAGCAGTGTTTCCTCTCGAGGCACTGAAGCTTTCTTT.

CDR3 coding DNA: TGCGCCAGCAGTGAGGGACAGGGGGCCGGATACGAGCAGTACTTC. Translation gives CASSEGQGAGYEQYF. V usage is TRBV10-1 and J usage is TRBJ2-7, with 11 nucleotides matching TRBD1. The CDR3 is 15 residues long. J lost 4 bases, V lost 2 bases, and 4 bases had no gene match. In germline, CDR1 is WNHNN, CDR2 SYGVQD (reference sequence).

The rearrangement uses TRBV7-2 and TRBJ2-1; 11 bases are a match to TRBD1. V shed 5 bases and J 9 bases; nucleotides not matched to a gene: 6. The germline V gene encodes CDR1 SGHTA and CDR2 FQGNSA. CDR3 size: 14 residues. The CDR3 is CASSLDRGPGEQFF. The CDR3 DNA reads as TGTGCCAGCAGCCTGGACAGGGGGCCGGGTGAGCAGTTCTTC.

This clone showed up just a few times. The chain uses TRBV7-6 and TRBJ1-3; D is unresolved. CDR1 SGHVS and CDR2 FNYEAQ come from the germline V gene. This CDR3 comprises 17 residues. Trimming took off 1 base at V and 0 bases at J, with 13 bases between the two ends. CDR3 in DNA: TGTGCCAGCAGCTTAGGAATCGACGGGTTCTCTGGAAACACCATATATTTT. Its translation: CASSLGIDGFSGNTIYF.

The rearrangement joins TRBV5-6 to TRBJ1-1; no clear D. Germline V gene data show CDR1 as SGHDT and CDR2 as YYEEEE. The CDR3 runs 12 residues. Deletions cut 2 bases from V and 3 bases from J, with 5 bases between. The CDR3 loop is CASSFRDTEAFF. CDR3 bases: TGTGCCAGCAGCTTTCGAGACACTGAAGCTTTCTTT.

The CDR3 nucleotides read TGTGCCTCCCGAACAAATACAGTGAACACTGAAGCTTTCTTT. As protein: CASRTNTVNTEAFF. The V gene is TRBV7-2, the J gene TRBJ1-1; D is unclear. V was shortened by 11 bases and J by 0 bases, with 16 bases between the two germline ends. The CDR3 extends over 14 amino acids. CDR1 SGHTA and CDR2 FQGNSA come from the germline V gene.

The chain is built from TRBV11-3 and TRBJ2-1, with D possibly being TRBD1 (5 bases). V lost 5 bases and J lost 1, with 12 bases in between. Germline V lookup: CDR1 SGHNT, CDR2 YENEEA. The CDR3 sequence is 15 residues long. The CDR3 DNA reads as TGTGCCAGCAGCACCGAACAGGCTTCCTACAATGAGCAGTTCTTC. It specifies CASSTEQASYNEQFF.

The genes are TRBV21-1 and TRBJ2-7; the table gives TRBD1 as D, unverified against the DNA. TRBV21-1 constitutes a pseudogene. The CDR3 has 13 amino acids. In nucleotides, the CDR3 is TGTGCCAGCAGCAAAGATGTACAGGGGTCTCAGTACTTC. Protein product: CASSKDVQGSQYF.

V usage is TRBV6-1 and J usage is TRBJ2-7; possible D gene TRBD2, 5 bases. The CDR3 consists of 15 residues. CDR1 and CDR2 (germline): MNHNS, SASEGT. V lost 10 bases to trimming and J lost 2 bases, with 21 bases between them. The CDR3 nucleotides are TGTGCCACCTATGAAGAGGGCAGGTTCCCCTACGAGCAGTACTTC. Its translation is CATYEEGRFPYEQYF.